Presented here are 27 T cell receptor beta chains from one specimen sequenced in a study of T cell repertoires in cytomegalovirus infection. MiXCR, run by TCRdb on the reads, gives a single entry per CDR3 protein. Of more than 250,000 distinct CDR3 sequences in the sample, around 13% are singletons; the top ten hold about 8.7%. The sample was PBMCs. These receptors originate from a human donor in good health (CMV status not recorded). Some clones in this sample may be carry-over from other donors' samples.

This clonotype turned up a few times. The chain recombines TRBV2 with TRBJ2-3; D remains unclear. The CDR3 covers 14 residues. V was trimmed by 6 bases and J by 0 bases, leaving 10 bases between them. CDR1 is SNHLY and CDR2 is FYNNEI in the germline V gene. The CDR3 region has the DNA TGTGCCAGCAGGTGGAAGGGTAGCACAGATACGCAGTATTTT. This codes for CASRWKGSTDTQYF.

This clonotype appeared many times. This chain uses TRBV4-3 with TRBJ2-4; D not certain. The germline V and J ends were trimmed by 0 bases and 4 bases, with 10 bases remaining between them. CDR1 is LGHNA and CDR2 is YSLEER in the germline V gene. The CDR3 totals 15 residues. The CDR3 loop reads CASSQDRYGKNIQYF. The CDR3 DNA follows: TGCGCCAGCAGCCAAGATAGGTACGGGAAAAACATTCAGTACTTC.

The CDR3 is CASSLMDLEAFF. The CDR3 region has the DNA TGTGCCAGCAGTTTAATGGACCTCGAAGCTTTCTTT. V and J are TRBV12-3 or TRBV12-4 and TRBJ1-1; no firm D call. The CDR3 spans 12 residues. V was pared by 2 bases and J by 8 bases, with 9 bases between.

This clonotype appeared a few times. The chain joins TRBV6-2 or TRBV6-3 to TRBJ2-7; D not resolved. V gave up 2 bases and J gave up 3 bases, with 8 bases separating them. Germline loops: CDR1 MNHEY, CDR2 SVGEGT. The CDR3 spans 13 residues. The CDR3, as DNA: TGTGCCAGCAGTTACGTGGCATACTACGAGCAGTACTTC. The encoded protein is CASSYVAYYEQYF.

This chain links TRBV2 with TRBJ1-5; D possibly corresponds to TRBD1 (6 bases). Trimming left V 1 base short and J 3 bases short, with 13 bases between. Germline V CDR1 and CDR2: SNHLY, FYNNEI. The CDR3 runs 16 residues. CDR3 nucleotide sequence: TGTGCCAGCAGTGAAGTGGGGGGCAGATTCAATCAGCCCCAGCATTTT. Translated, it gives CASSEVGGRFNQPQHF.

The chain is built from TRBV6-2 or TRBV6-3 and TRBJ2-7; the match to TRBD2 covers 14 bases. This CDR3 spans 18 amino acids. V dropped 2 bases and J dropped 6; count of bases not matched to a gene: 12. Germline CDR1 reads MNHEY; CDR2 reads SVGEGT. CDR3 coding DNA: TGTGCCAGCAGTTACCCAGGACTAGCGGGAGGTGTTTTTGGCGAGCAGTACTTC. It translates to CASSYPGLAGGVFGEQYF.

The rearrangement uses TRBV14 and TRBJ2-7; D is unresolved. With 9 bases removed from V and 5 bases from J, the gap between germline ends came to 14 bases. The CDR3 contains 12 residues. Germline-derived CDR1 and CDR2 are SGHDN and FVKESK. As DNA, the CDR3 is TGTGCCAGGTCGACTGGGGTGGACGAGCAGTACTTC. It is translated as CARSTGVDEQYF.

At least ten counts were recorded for this clonotype. This chain uses TRBV6-5 with TRBJ1-6; 12 bases are shared with TRBD1. The CDR3 has 16 residues. After removal of 2 bases from V and 7 bases from J, the junction contained 3 bases not matched to a gene. Germline V gene data show CDR1 as MNHEY and CDR2 as SVGAGI. The CDR3 protein is CASSYLGTGGNSPLHF. CDR3 nucleotide sequence: TGTGCCAGCAGTTACCTAGGGACAGGGGGCAATTCACCCCTCCACTTT.

This chain uses TRBV28 with TRBJ1-1; D gene ambiguous. The CDR3 contains 14 residues. Germline V CDR1 and CDR2: MDHEN, SYDVKM. Here the CDR3 reads CAAGFYPPNTEAFF. The DNA for the CDR3 is TGTGCTGCGGGATTTTACCCTCCGAACACTGAAGCTTTCTTT.

This clonotype was picked up a small number of times. The chain has TRBV6-5 and TRBJ2-3; D perhaps matches TRBD2 (6 bases). Per germline, CDR1 MNHEY and CDR2 SVGAGI. Trimming removed 0 bases from V and 2 bases from J, with 12 bases in between. The CDR3 has 16 amino acids. The CDR3 DNA follows: TGTGCCAGCAGTTACTCACGGGACTCTCTCACAGATACGCAGTATTTT. Its translation: CASSYSRDSLTDTQYF.

This rearrangement joins TRBV5-4 to TRBJ2-1; TRBD2 aligns across 10 bases. Trimming removed 2 bases from V and 7 bases from J; junction bases left unmatched: 6. The germline V gene encodes CDR1 SGHNT and CDR2 YYREEE (reference sequence). The CDR3 runs to 15 residues. The chain's CDR3 is CASSFRTSGVNEQFF. The CDR3 nucleotides read TGTGCCAGCAGCTTCCGGACTAGCGGAGTAAATGAGCAGTTCTTC.

The chain couples TRBV6-2 or TRBV6-3 to TRBJ1-5; the match to TRBD1 covers 7 bases. Germline V gene data show CDR1 as MNHEY and CDR2 as SVGEGT. The length of the CDR3 is 15 residues. J lost 7 bases, V lost 0 bases, and 6 bases had no gene match. The DNA for the CDR3 is TGTGCCAGCAGTTACTCGTTGACAGGGCGACAGCCCCAGCATTTT. It encodes CASSYSLTGRQPQHF.

This clonotype was counted at least ten times. The J gene is TRBJ2-7, the V gene TRBV27, with 11 nucleotides matching TRBD2. Germline V gene sequence: CDR1 MNHEY, CDR2 SMNVEV (reference sequence). CDR3 length equals 14 residues. Trimming cost V 7 bases and J 2 bases; bases outside gene matches: 4. The CDR3 DNA reads as TGTGCCAGCACTAGCGGGAGGTTACCCTACGAGCAGTACTTC. Translating it yields CASTSGRLPYEQYF.

This clonotype was counted ten times or more. This chain links TRBV11-2 with TRBJ2-6; D possibly corresponds to TRBD1 (5 bases). Germline-derived CDR1 and CDR2 are SGHAT and FQNNGV. The V and J ends lost 5 bases and 0 bases respectively, with 8 bases between them. The CDR3 extends over 15 amino acids. CDR3 bases: TGTGCCAGCAGCCCGACAGACTCTGGGGCCAACGTCCTGACTTTC. This encodes CASSPTDSGANVLTF.

This sequence joins TRBV3-1 and TRBJ2-7, with a possible D match to TRBD1 (6 bases). Trimming took 3 bases from V and 5 from J, leaving 8 bases between them. Germline V lookup: CDR1 LGHDT, CDR2 YNNKEL (reference sequence). The CDR3 has 12 amino acids. In DNA, the CDR3 is TGTGCCAGCAGCCATGGGGGCGACGAGCAGTACTTC. This codes for CASSHGGDEQYF.

The rearrangement links TRBV5-1 to TRBJ2-7; perhaps TRBD1 as D (5 bases). The CDR3 totals 12 residues. Germline V CDR1 and CDR2: SGHRS, YFSETQ. V dropped 8 bases and J dropped 2 bases, with 11 bases sitting between them. The CDR3 here is CASSDSPYEQYF. The CDR3 DNA is TGCGCCAGTTCAGACAGTCCCTACGAGCAGTACTTC. The full variable domain, in which reference TRBV5-1 and TRBJ2-7 provide the parts outside the CDR3, is KAGVTQTPRYLIKTRGQQVTLSCSPISGHRSVSWYQQTPGQGLQFLFEYFSETQRNKGNFPGRFSGRQFSNSRSEMNVSTLELGDSALYLCASSDSPYEQYFGPGTRLTVT.

This clonotype was detected many times. The chain couples TRBV4-1 to TRBJ2-1; D ambiguous. Deletions cut 4 bases from V and 9 bases from J, with 16 bases between. The CDR3 loop spans 14 amino acids. Germline V gene lookup returns CDR1 MGHRA and CDR2 YSYEKL. The CDR3 here is CASSLTPGYLEQFF. In DNA form, the CDR3 reads TGCGCCAGCAGCCTTACCCCGGGTTACCTTGAGCAGTTCTTC.

This clonotype was found a few times. The chain uses TRBV5-1 and TRBJ1-2, with no clear D. With 2 bases removed from V and 8 bases from J, the gap between germline ends came to 13 bases. The CDR3 runs 13 residues. The V gene's germline CDR1 is SGHRS and CDR2 YFSETQ. DNA for the CDR3: TGCGCCAGCAGCTTCCCCTCCGATTTGGGCTACACCTTC. Encoded protein: CASSFPSDLGYTF. Full variable domain (rest looked up from reference TRBV5-1 and TRBJ1-2): KAGVTQTPRYLIKTRGQQVTLSCSPISGHRSVSWYQQTPGQGLQFLFEYFSETQRNKGNFPGRFSGRQFSNSRSEMNVSTLELGDSALYLCASSFPSDLGYTFGSGTRLTVV.

This clonotype was seen a few times. The chain uses TRBV5-1 and TRBJ2-5; D gene unclear. V was shortened by 2 bases and J by 1 base, with 9 bases between the two germline ends. The CDR3 totals 14 residues. Germline-derived CDR1 and CDR2 are SGHRS and YFSETQ. The CDR3 spells CASSFGSLQETQYF. CDR3 bases: TGCGCCAGCAGCTTCGGGTCCCTCCAAGAGACCCAGTACTTC.

This clonotype was found a few times. The chain links TRBV19 to TRBJ2-3; 9 bases align to TRBD1. CDR1 and CDR2 from the germline V gene are LNHDA and SQIVND (reference sequence). The junction had 10 bases not matched to a gene; V was cut back by 5 bases and J by 4 bases. CDR3 length: 16 amino acids. The CDR3 here is CASSAGTGWSADTQYF. DNA for the CDR3: TGTGCCAGTAGTGCAGGGACAGGGTGGTCCGCAGATACGCAGTATTTT.

This clonotype was seen a few times. This CDR3 reads CASSLRVGSNYGYTF. The DNA for the CDR3 is TGTGCCAGCAGTTTAAGAGTGGGCTCTAACTATGGCTACACCTTC. J is TRBJ1-2 and V is TRBV28; no clear D gene. The CDR3 runs 15 residues. Germline V gene sequence: CDR1 MDHEN, CDR2 SYDVKM. The V gene lost 2 bases and the J gene lost 0 bases, with 10 bases spanning the gap.

There are many counts of this clonotype. The V and J genes are TRBV7-2 and TRBJ2-3; 7 nucleotides agree with TRBD1. The J segment lost 1 base and the V segment lost 5 bases, leaving 6 bases of the junction unmatched. Germline V gene data show CDR1 as SGHTA and CDR2 as FQGNSA. This CDR3 contains 15 residues. The CDR3 sequence is CASSRDRVGTDTQYF. The CDR3 DNA is TGTGCCAGCAGCCGAGACAGGGTGGGCACAGATACGCAGTATTTT.

In its sample, this clonotype was seen many times. The gene calls are TRBV4-1 and TRBJ1-2; D ambiguous. Germline V gives CDR1 MGHRA, CDR2 YSYEKL. V lost 6 bases and J lost 4, with 15 bases in between. The length of the CDR3 is 14 residues. This chain's CDR3 is CASRPPGNLYGYTF. The CDR3 nucleotides are TGCGCCAGCAGACCACCGGGGAACCTCTATGGCTACACCTTC.

This clonotype was observed a handful of times. The rearrangement uses TRBV28 and TRBJ1-1, with D tentatively TRBD1 (5 bases). This CDR3 has 14 residues. CDR1 is MDHEN and CDR2 is SYDVKM in the germline V gene. The germline V and J ends were trimmed by 2 bases and 4 bases, with 11 bases remaining between them. The CDR3 nucleotides read TGTGCCAGCAGTTTAATGGGGACGGGCACTGAAGCTTTCTTT. Its protein product is CASSLMGTGTEAFF.

This clonotype was observed a few times. The V gene is TRBV7-6, the J gene TRBJ2-7, with 7 bases lining up with TRBD2. Germline loops: CDR1 SGHVS, CDR2 FNYEAQ. The CDR3 contains 15 residues. V shed 3 bases and J 3 bases; nucleotides not matched to a gene: 8. The CDR3 loop reads CASSFSSGSGYEQYF. The CDR3 nucleotides read TGTGCCAGCAGCTTCTCTAGCGGTTCGGGCTACGAGCAGTACTTC.

This clonotype was detected many times. The chain recombines TRBV6-1 with TRBJ1-1; D gene ambiguous. Trimming took off 6 bases at V and 1 base at J, with 18 bases between the two ends. Looked up from germline, CDR1 is MNHNS and CDR2 is SASEGT. This CDR3 contains 16 residues. CDR3 sequence (DNA): TGTGCCAGCAGCGAAAGCTACCACGTGCGGAACACTGAAGCTTTCTTT. Translated, it gives CASSESYHVRNTEAFF.

J is TRBJ1-2 and V is TRBV20-1; no definite D call. V lost 1 base and J 5 bases, leaving 20 bases between the germline ends. Germline values: CDR1 DFQATT, CDR2 SNEGSKA (reference sequence). The CDR3 sequence is 16 residues long. The CDR3 nucleotides are TGCAGTGCTAGAGTAGCCCTCTCGGGAGATTGGTATGGCTACACCTTC. Translated, it gives CSARVALSGDWYGYTF.